This TCR beta chain was obtained from a study of response to subunit inactivated influenza vaccine. Study results and caveats: Authors suggested that a seasonal influenza vaccination recruits few new T cells each time.

Germline CDR1 and CDR2: MGHDK and SYGVNS. Germline trimming cut 4 bases from V and 4 bases from J; bases unmatched to any gene: 14. The CDR3 spans 18 residues. This clonotype was seen ten or more times. No antigen is known for it. TCRdb passed the RT-PCR reads through MiXCR, listing each CDR3 protein once. Of 710,000 or so distinct CDR3 sequences listed, more than 15% are singletons. The source was PBMCs from blood, collected 11 to 12 days after vaccination. The TCR sequence derives from a man aged 50 or older who received an inactivated influenza vaccine. This chain joins TRBV25-1 and TRBJ2-1, with 9 bases fitting TRBD1. The CDR3 region has the DNA TGTGCCAGCAGTGGGGGGCAGGACAGGGGCGCGCGATACAATGAGCAGTTCTTC. It is translated as CASSGGQDRGARYNEQFF.